A single sample gave rise to the 26 T cell receptor beta chains below, sequenced in a study of Tregs in tolerant kidney transplant recipients. Libraries were prepared by immunoSEQ multiplex PCR; TCRdb keeps only in-frame clonotypes and omits some of them. This table lists approximately 49,000 clones. Sequenced material: CD4+ T cells from blood, taken before the transplant. The receptor source for this set is a human donor who received a combined kidney and bone marrow transplant.

Regarding this clone: The CDR3 goes on 3 residues after the read ends, and that part is filled in from the germline J gene. The chain couples TRBV19 to TRBJ2-5; TRBD1 matches 7 bases. This CDR3 has 14 residues. The ends lost 3 bases at V and 1 base at J; junction bases unmatched: 2. CDR1 is LNHDA, CDR2 SQIVND, per germline (reference sequence). Partial CDR3 DNA: TGTGCCAGTAGTATCTCAGGGGGCCAAGAGACC. This translates into CASSISGGQET. In full, the CDR3 is CASSISGGQETQYF.

By frequency, this clone is medium-sized. An end of the junction does not agree with germline; a read error may underlie this. The read ends 3 residues early relative to the CDR3; the germline J gene fills the gap. The V gene is TRBV6-1, the J gene TRBJ2-1; D possibly matches TRBD1 or TRBD2 (6 bases each). This CDR3 is built from 13 residues. Germline values: CDR1 MNHNS, CDR2 SASEGT. The sequenced CDR3 bases are TGTGCCAGCAGGGAAGGGGGGCTCGGTGAG. Translating it yields CASREGGLGE. The full CDR3 sequence reads CASREGGLGEQFF.

Comments on this clone: The read is 3 residues too short to cover the CDR3 end, so that end is filled in from the germline J gene. The rearrangement links TRBV6-2 or TRBV6-3 to TRBJ2-7, with 8 bases that match TRBD2. Germline CDR1 MNHEY, CDR2 SVGEGT. The CDR3 loop spans 14 amino acids. V shed 3 bases, J shed 5 bases, and the junction held 6 bases outside the gene matches. The CDR3 DNA, read in part, is TGTGCCAGCAGTTATAGCGGGGTCAGCGACGAG. Amino acids: CASSYSGVSDE. The complete CDR3 reads CASSYSGVSDEQYF.

Concerning this clone: The DNA ends 3 residues before the CDR3 does, and the rest of the CDR3 is filled in from the germline J gene. The J gene is TRBJ1-1, the V gene TRBV7-9, with TRBD1 as a possible D gene (5 bases). The V gene lost 5 bases and the J gene lost 5 bases, with 15 bases spanning the gap. Germline lookup yields CDR1 SEHNR and CDR2 FQNEAQ (reference sequence). The CDR3 consists of 14 residues. CDR3 bases read: TGTGCCAGCAGCGTAGGGGCGGGGGGGACTGAA. Translated, it gives CASSVGAGGTE. Given in full, the CDR3 is CASSVGAGGTEAFF.

A word on this clone: The read comes to an end 3 residues before the CDR3 does, leaving the germline J gene to fill in the end. The V call is TRBV19, the J call TRBJ2-5; 7 bases map to TRBD1. The length of the CDR3 is 16 residues. Germline lookup yields CDR1 LNHDA and CDR2 SQIVND (reference sequence). The V segment lost 7 bases and the J segment 4 bases; nucleotides outside the gene matches: 15. Here the CDR3 reads CASKEYGAGGTETQYF. The part of the CDR3 DNA that was read is TGTGCCAGTAAGGAATACGGGGCAGGGGGTACAGAGACC.

With respect to this clone: The read ends 3 residues shy of where the CDR3 ends; the end is completed using the germline J gene. The chain couples TRBV7-3 to TRBJ2-3; tentatively, D is TRBD1 (6 bases). V lost 5 bases, J lost 4 bases, and 13 bases lay in between. The CDR3 length is 14 residues. Germline CDR1 reads SGHTA; CDR2 reads FQGTGA. Here the CDR3 reads CASSQDRFADTQYF. CDR3 DNA (partial): TGTGCCAGCAGCCAAGACAGGTTTGCAGATACG.

About this clone itself: The sequence runs out 3 residues before the end of the CDR3; the remainder is reconstructed from the germline J gene. This chain uses TRBV20-1 with TRBJ2-7; 10 nucleotides align to TRBD1. The CDR3 runs 14 residues. Germline V CDR1 and CDR2: DFQATT, SNEGSKA (reference sequence). Trimming cost V 1 base and J 3 bases; bases outside gene matches: 3. Here the CDR3 reads CSARGQGARYEQYF. The part of the CDR3 DNA that was read is TGCAGTGCTAGAGGACAGGGGGCTCGCTACGAG.

Its frequency marks this clone as medium-sized. Read coverage stops 3 residues before the CDR3 terminus; the germline J gene supplies the remainder. The V and J genes are TRBV5-1 and TRBJ1-1; 9 nucleotides agree with TRBD1. After removal of 5 bases from V and 1 base from J, the junction contained 0 bases not matched to a gene. Germline CDR1 SGHRS, CDR2 YFSETQ. The CDR3 length is 13 residues. The covered CDR3 bases are TGCGCCAGCAGACAGGGGGCGAACACTGAA. Translating it yields CASRQGANTE. The whole CDR3 reads CASRQGANTEAFF.

CDR3 DNA (partial): TGCGCCAGCAGGCAGGGACAGGCGGACGAG. It yields the protein CASRQGQADE. The whole CDR3 protein is CASRQGQADEQYF. The V call is TRBV5-1, the J call TRBJ2-7; 8 bases fit TRBD1. The read ends 3 residues shy of where the CDR3 ends; the end is completed using the germline J gene. J gave up 5 bases and V 5 bases, and 6 bases lay outside the gene matches. The germline CDR1 and CDR2 sequences are SGHRS and YFSETQ. The CDR3 has 13 residues.

The chain's CDR3 is CSARDGDSLQGEQYF. CDR3 DNA (partial): TGCAGTGCTAGAGATGGGGACTCCCTCCAGGGCGAG. This chain connects TRBV20-1 to TRBJ2-7, with D perhaps TRBD2 (6 bases). Read data end 3 residues before the CDR3 end; the end is taken from the germline J gene. The germline V and J ends were trimmed by 0 bases and 6 bases, with 18 bases remaining between them. Germline-derived CDR1 and CDR2 are DFQATT and SNEGSKA (reference sequence). CDR3 length: 15 amino acids.

This CDR3 reads CSAASLDRGFSDTQYF. The part of the CDR3 DNA that was read is TGCAGTGCTGCCTCGCTGGACAGGGGGTTTTCAGATACG. This rearrangement joins TRBV20-1 to TRBJ2-3; TRBD1 aligns across 10 bases. The read is 3 residues too short to cover the CDR3 end, so that end is filled in from the germline J gene. With 5 bases clipped from V and 4 bases from J, the junction kept 12 bases outside the gene matches. Per the germline V gene, CDR1 is DFQATT and CDR2 is SNEGSKA (reference sequence). The CDR3 is made up of 16 amino acids.

About this clone itself: The read halts 3 residues ahead of the CDR3 end, with the missing end drawn from the germline J gene. J is TRBJ2-7 and V is TRBV18; 7 positions match TRBD1. The V and J ends lost 1 base and 5 bases, in that order; junction bases with no gene match: 5. Per germline, CDR1 KGHSH and CDR2 LQKENI. The CDR3 loop spans 14 amino acids. CDR3 residues: CASSPQGARHEQYF. Partial CDR3 DNA: TGTGCCAGCTCACCACAGGGGGCGCGCCACGAG.

Turning to this clone: The read ends 3 residues shy of where the CDR3 ends; the end is completed using the germline J gene. V is TRBV7-8 and J is TRBJ2-1; 9 nucleotides match TRBD2. The CDR3 is 14 amino acids. Trimming took 5 bases from V and 8 from J; bases not matched to a gene: 7. Per germline, CDR1 SGHVS and CDR2 FQNEAQ. CDR3 bases read: TGTGCCAGCAGCCCGCCGGGACTAGCCTATGAG. Translated, it gives CASSPPGLAYE. In full, the CDR3 reads CASSPPGLAYEQFF.

Of note for this clone: The read comes to an end 3 residues before the CDR3 does, leaving the germline J gene to fill in the end. The V and J genes are TRBV19 and TRBJ1-1; a possible D gene is TRBD1 (5 bases). The CDR3 has 15 residues. The V gene's germline CDR1 is LNHDA and CDR2 SQIVND (reference sequence). V dropped 5 bases and J dropped 3 bases, with 16 bases sitting between them. The CDR3 here is CASSLTQDGYTEAFF. Incomplete CDR3 DNA: TGTGCCAGTAGTCTAACACAGGACGGGTACACTGAA.

On this clone itself: From the germline J gene comes the end of the CDR3, since the read stops 3 residues before it. The chain has TRBV20-1 and TRBJ2-1, with 9 bases that match TRBD2. CDR1 and CDR2 from the germline V gene are DFQATT and SNEGSKA (reference sequence). After removal of 5 bases from V and 4 bases from J, the junction contained 12 bases not matched to a gene. This CDR3 has 16 amino acids. The CDR3 reads CSASWLTSGRYNEQFF. The DNA read from the CDR3 is TGCAGTGCTTCCTGGCTGACTAGCGGACGATACAATGAG.

Points on this clone: The read comes to an end 3 residues before the CDR3 does, leaving the germline J gene to fill in the end. The rearrangement joins TRBV20-1 to TRBJ2-1; 8 nucleotides line up with TRBD2. CDR1 DFQATT and CDR2 SNEGSKA come from the germline V gene (reference sequence). J was trimmed by 6 bases and V by 0 bases; bases with no gene match: 7. This CDR3 spans 15 amino acids. The part of the CDR3 DNA that was read is TGCAGTGCTAGAGATAGGGTAGCGGGGCTCAATGAG. Protein: CSARDRVAGLNE. The complete CDR3 reads CSARDRVAGLNEQFF.

A remark on this clone: Read coverage stops 3 residues before the CDR3 terminus; the germline J gene supplies the remainder. J is TRBJ2-7 and V is TRBV20-1; 10 bases fit TRBD2. The V and J ends lost 6 bases and 5 bases, in that order; junction bases with no gene match: 13. The CDR3 covers 15 residues. Germline V CDR1 and CDR2: DFQATT, SNEGSKA (reference sequence). The CDR3 bases that were read are TGCAGTGCAGAGCCACGGACTAGCGGTGGGCACGAG. This translates into CSAEPRTSGGHE. Given in full, the CDR3 is CSAEPRTSGGHEQYF.

Remarks on this clone: The CDR3 end lies 3 residues beyond the end of the read and is filled in from the germline J gene. The chain has TRBV5-1 and TRBJ2-6; a possible D gene is TRBD2 (6 bases). V was clipped by 7 bases and J by 3 bases, with 14 bases between them. The CDR3 covers 15 residues. Germline V gene sequence: CDR1 SGHRS, CDR2 YFSETQ. The CDR3 spells CASLGTPSGANVLTF. CDR3 DNA (partial): TGCGCCAGCCTCGGGACTCCGAGTGGGGCCAACGTC.

As to this clone: The read halts 3 residues ahead of the CDR3 end, with the missing end drawn from the germline J gene. The gene calls are TRBV7-8 and TRBJ2-5, with D hard to call. The CDR3 is made up of 16 amino acids. Trimming shortened V by 5 bases and J by 1 base, and 17 bases separated the two germline ends. The germline gives CDR1 SGHVS, CDR2 FQNEAQ. CDR3 region: CASSREGGRSQETQYF. The part of the CDR3 DNA that was read is TGTGCCAGCAGCCGAGAAGGTGGCAGGTCCCAAGAGACC.

Details on this clone: The DNA ends 3 residues before the CDR3 does, and the rest of the CDR3 is filled in from the germline J gene. The V gene is TRBV11-2, the J gene TRBJ2-7; 8 bases fit TRBD2. V lost 5 bases to trimming and J lost 2 bases; unmatched junction nucleotides: 8. CDR3 length: 15 amino acids. Germline values: CDR1 SGHAT, CDR2 FQNNGV. The CDR3 DNA, read in part, is TGTGCCAGCAGCGTCCAGGGTAGCGGGACCTACGAG. This gives the protein CASSVQGSGTYE. The entire CDR3 protein is CASSVQGSGTYEQYF.

Of note for this clone: The read is 3 residues too short to cover the CDR3 end, so that end is filled in from the germline J gene. This chain connects TRBV7-2 to TRBJ1-5; no clear D gene. This CDR3 is built from 16 residues. Trimming left V 0 bases short and J 3 bases short, with 12 bases between. The germline V gene has CDR1 SGHTA and CDR2 FQGNSA. The sequenced CDR3 bases are TGTGCCAGCAGCTTAGCCCCTGGCAGTACCAATCAGCCC. Its protein is CASSLAPGSTNQP. The full CDR3 reads CASSLAPGSTNQPQHF.

Details on this clone: The CDR3 goes on 3 residues after the read ends, and that part is filled in from the germline J gene. The V call is TRBV5-5, the J call TRBJ2-7; no reliable D call. From germline, CDR1 is SGHKS and CDR2 YYEKEE (reference sequence). Trimming pared 0 bases from V and 2 bases from J, leaving 12 bases between. CDR3 length: 15 amino acids. Partial CDR3 DNA: TGTGCCAGCAGCTTGGTTGCGGTATCACCCTACGAG. It translates to CASSLVAVSPYE. The CDR3 in its entirety is CASSLVAVSPYEQYF.

In regard to this clone: The read falls 3 residues short of the CDR3 end, and the missing part is taken from the germline J gene. The gene calls are TRBV6-1 and TRBJ1-1; no clear D gene. The CDR3 contains 14 residues. Germline values: CDR1 MNHNS, CDR2 SASEGT. V gave up 4 bases and J gave up 3 bases, with 12 bases separating them. CDR3 loop: CASSGGFQYTEAFF. CDR3 bases read: TGTGCCAGCAGTGGAGGTTTCCAGTACACTGAA.

About this clone: The missing CDR3 end, 3 residues past where the read stops, is filled in from the germline J gene. The rearrangement joins TRBV18 to TRBJ1-1; TRBD1 agrees at 12 bases. With 6 bases clipped from V and 1 base from J, the junction kept 9 bases outside the gene matches. CDR1 is KGHSH and CDR2 is LQKENI in the germline V gene. The CDR3 runs 17 residues. The CDR3 sequence is CASSPGQGARGNTEAFF. Incomplete CDR3 DNA: TGTGCCAGCTCCCCGGGACAGGGGGCTCGGGGGAACACTGAA. Combining the CDR3 with reference TRBV18 and TRBJ1-1 gives the whole variable domain NAGVMQNPRHLVRRRGQEARLRCSPMKGHSHVYWYRQLPEEGLKFMVYLQKENIIDESGMPKERFSAEFPKEGPSILRIQQVVRGDSAAYFCASSPGQGARGNTEAFFGQGTRLTVV.

As to this clone: The sequenced fragment ends 3 residues before the CDR3 boundary, so the rest is inferred from the germline J gene. This chain connects TRBV10-3 to TRBJ2-1; the match to TRBD2 covers 8 bases. Germline V gene sequence: CDR1 ENHRY, CDR2 SYGVKD. The CDR3 runs to 13 residues. After removal of 7 bases from V and 3 bases from J, the junction contained 2 bases not matched to a gene. Partial CDR3 DNA: TGTGCCATCATGAGCGGGAGCTACAATGAG. Residues: CAIMSGSYNE. The whole CDR3 is CAIMSGSYNEQFF.

Worth noting for this clone: The CDR3 end falls 3 residues outside the read, so it is completed with the germline J gene. The chain has TRBV20-1 and TRBJ2-7; D possibly corresponds to TRBD1 (5 bases). This CDR3 is built from 16 residues. The ends were cut back, 0 bases at V and 0 bases at J, with 15 bases in the middle. The V gene's germline CDR1 is DFQATT and CDR2 SNEGSKA (reference sequence). The DNA read from the CDR3 is TGCAGTGCTAGAGATCCTTGGGGCCGCTCCTCCTACGAG. Protein: CSARDPWGRSSYE. The CDR3 reads in full as CSARDPWGRSSYEQYF.